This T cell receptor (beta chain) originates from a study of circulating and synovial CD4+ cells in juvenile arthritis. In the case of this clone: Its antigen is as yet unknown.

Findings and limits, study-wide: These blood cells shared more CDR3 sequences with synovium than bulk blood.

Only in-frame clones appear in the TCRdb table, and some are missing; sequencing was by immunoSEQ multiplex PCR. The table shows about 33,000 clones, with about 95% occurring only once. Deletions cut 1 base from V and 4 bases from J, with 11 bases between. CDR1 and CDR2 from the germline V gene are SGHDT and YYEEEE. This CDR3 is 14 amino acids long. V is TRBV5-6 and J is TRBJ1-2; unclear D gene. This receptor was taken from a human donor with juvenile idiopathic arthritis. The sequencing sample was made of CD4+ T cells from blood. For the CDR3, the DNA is TGTGCCAGCAGCTTGACCGGTATCGGCTATGGCTACACCTTC. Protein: CASSLTGIGYGYTF.